Presented here are 10 T cell receptor beta chains from one specimen sequenced in a study of blood T cell repertoires in COVID-19. Here immunoSEQ multiplex PCR was the method, and the copy in TCRdb shows in-frame clones only, minus some. The sample comprises 200,000 to 250,000 clones, roughly 88% of which are singletons, and over 3.5% rests with the top ten. Sequenced input: PBMCs or T cells enriched from blood (not recorded which). The receptors come from a woman aged 30 to 39 who had been exposed to COVID-19.

The chain employs TRBV10-2 and TRBJ1-1; no clear D gene. Germline values: CDR1 WSHSY, CDR2 SAAADI. This CDR3 spans 12 amino acids. Trimming removed 4 bases from V and 6 bases from J, with 9 bases in between. The CDR3 DNA reads TGCGCCAGCAGTGGCCAGTCTTCTGAAGCTTTCTTT. It yields the protein CASSGQSSEAFF.

The genes are TRBV28 and TRBJ1-1; D is perhaps TRBD1 (6 bases). Between the trimmed V and J ends, which lost 5 bases and 5 bases, there was a span of 18 bases. The V gene's germline CDR1 is MDHEN and CDR2 SYDVKM. CDR3 length: 15 amino acids. CDR3 in DNA: TGTGCCAGCAGTCCGTCACAGGGCGAATCGACTGAAGCTTTCTTT. The encoded protein is CASSPSQGESTEAFF.

This rearrangement joins TRBV20-1 to TRBJ1-2, with 7 positions matching TRBD1. CDR1 is DFQATT, CDR2 SNEGSKA, per germline (reference sequence). With 3 bases clipped from V and 2 bases from J, the junction kept 6 bases outside the gene matches. The CDR3 has 14 amino acids. CDR3 residues: CSASTLTGNYGYTF. The CDR3, as DNA: TGCAGTGCTAGTACCCTGACAGGGAACTATGGCTACACCTTC.

The DNA for the CDR3 is TGTGCCAGCAGCAGACAGGGCCGGCAGTACTTC. The encoded protein is CASSRQGRQYF. This chain uses TRBV6-5 with TRBJ2-7; 7 bases line up with TRBD1. The CDR3 sequence is 11 residues long. CDR1 and CDR2 (germline): MNHEY, SVGAGI. The J segment lost 9 bases and the V segment lost 6 bases, leaving 5 bases of the junction unmatched.

Only a few counts were recorded for this clone. This chain connects TRBV25-1 to TRBJ1-5, with TRBD1 matching 7 bases. V shed 6 bases, J shed 2 bases, and the junction held 10 bases outside the gene matches. The CDR3 runs to 16 residues. Germline CDR1 and CDR2: MGHDK and SYGVNS. Written as DNA, the CDR3 is TGTGCCAGCAGCCCTGCAGGGGGGTCAGGCAATCAGCCCCAGCATTTT. It yields the protein CASSPAGGSGNQPQHF.

V usage is TRBV9 and J usage is TRBJ1-3, with D perhaps matching TRBD1 (5 bases). Germline CDR1 is SGDLS and CDR2 is YYNGEE. The CDR3 consists of 16 residues. The V end was cut by 0 bases, the J end by 0 bases, with 10 bases between. In nucleotides, the CDR3 is TGTGCCAGCAGCGTAGAACAGGCGAGCTCTGGAAACACCATATATTTT. Translated, it gives CASSVEQASSGNTIYF. Full variable domain (outside the CDR3, taken from reference TRBV9 and TRBJ1-3): DSGVTQTPKHLITATGQRVTLRCSPRSGDLSVYWYQQSLDQGLQFLIQYYNGEERAKGNILERFSAQQFPDLHSELNLSSLELGDSALYFCASSVEQASSGNTIYFGEGSWLTVV.

The chain uses TRBV6-4 and TRBJ2-3, with TRBD2 identical over 9 bases. J was trimmed by 5 bases and V by 0 bases; bases with no gene match: 3. The V gene's germline CDR1 is MRHNA and CDR2 SNTAGT. The CDR3 totals 15 residues. This CDR3 reads CASSDSAGGGDTQYF. The CDR3 nucleotides are TGTGCCAGCAGTGACTCCGCGGGAGGGGGAGATACGCAGTATTTT.

The V gene is TRBV10-2, the J gene TRBJ2-7; D is possibly TRBD1 (6 bases). The CDR3 totals 13 residues. With 3 bases removed from V and 12 bases from J, the gap between germline ends came to 18 bases. Germline CDR1 reads WSHSY; CDR2 reads SAAADI. CDR3 in DNA: TGCGCCAGCAGTGAAGGGGCCAGGGGCTTACGGTACTTC. Its translation: CASSEGARGLRYF.

The gene calls are TRBV2 and TRBJ1-2, with D uncertain. The CDR3 totals 13 residues. Between the trimmed V and J ends, which lost 7 bases and 4 bases, there was a span of 13 bases. Germline V CDR1 and CDR2: SNHLY, FYNNEI. The DNA for the CDR3 is TGTGCCAGCATACTAAGGAAAGGCTATGGCTACACCTTC. Translated: CASILRKGYGYTF.

The rearrangement links TRBV27 to TRBJ1-1; D not certain. CDR3 length: 14 residues. The ends were cut back, 6 bases at V and 3 bases at J, with 14 bases in the middle. CDR1 MNHEY and CDR2 SMNVEV come from the germline V gene (reference sequence). Here the CDR3 DNA reads TGTGCCAGCAGCCGCAGGTTTTTGGACACTGAAGCTTTCTTT. Residues: CASSRRFLDTEAFF.